This passage covers 27 T cell receptor beta chains from one sample sequenced in a study of PD-1 blockade in classical Hodgkin lymphoma. Measured with immunoSEQ multiplex PCR; TCRdb has only the in-frame clones, and not every one. The sample carries thousands of clones, 80% to 90% recorded once. Time point defined: cycle 4 day 1 (C4D1), after 6 weeks of nivolumab. Relapse was seen in all patients after autologous stem cell transplantation, and brentuximab vedotin exposure was variable. The sequencing here drew on peripheral blood mononuclear cells (PBMCs), taken before the fourth cycle of nivolumab. The source is a human donor with classical Hodgkin lymphoma.

This clone was detected a few times. The chain has TRBV30 and TRBJ2-2, with 14 bases matching TRBD2. J lost 2 bases, V lost 7 bases, and 6 bases had no gene match. CDR3 length: 16 residues. The germline V gene encodes CDR1 GTSNPN and CDR2 SVGIG (reference sequence). CDR3 sequence reads: CASGLAGALNTGELFF. The DNA for the CDR3 is TGTGCCTCGGGACTAGCGGGGGCCCTTAACACCGGGGAGCTGTTTTTT.

The chain combines TRBV18 with TRBJ2-5; no clear D. Germline CDR1 and CDR2: KGHSH and LQKENI. The CDR3 consists of 11 residues. Deletions cut 3 bases from V and 5 bases from J, with 4 bases between. Here the CDR3 DNA reads TGTGCCAGCTCACCCGGGGAGACCCAGTACTTC. Amino acids: CASSPGETQYF.

The CDR3 is CASGLAYGSDYNEQFF. The CDR3, as DNA: TGTGCTAGTGGTTTGGCCTACGGGTCAGATTACAATGAGCAGTTCTTC. The gene calls are TRBV12-5 and TRBJ2-1; D gene ambiguous. Per germline, CDR1 LGHNT and CDR2 FRNRAP. The CDR3 contains 16 residues. V was clipped by 1 base and J by 4 bases, with 14 bases between them. Using reference TRBV12-5 and TRBJ2-1 for the parts outside the CDR3, the full variable domain is DARVTQTPRHKVTEMGQEVTMRCQPILGHNTVFWYRQTMMQGLELLAYFRNRAPLDDSGMPKDRFSAEMPDATLATLKIQPSEPRDSAVYFCASGLAYGSDYNEQFFGPGTRLTVL.

The chain is built from TRBV11-3 and TRBJ1-1; a weak D match, TRBD1 (6 bases). With 5 bases removed from V and 1 base from J, the gap between germline ends came to 14 bases. The CDR3 loop spans 15 amino acids. The germline V gene has CDR1 SGHNT and CDR2 YENEEA. The CDR3 region is CASSLAQGRNTEAFF. CDR3 DNA sequence: TGTGCCAGCAGCCTTGCCCAGGGGCGGAACACTGAAGCTTTCTTT. Full variable domain (missing parts from reference TRBV11-3 and TRBJ1-1): EAGVVQSPRYKIIEKKQPVAFWCNPISGHNTLYWYLQNLGQGPELLIRYENEEAVDDSQLPKDRFSAERLKGVDSTLKIQPAELGDSAVYLCASSLAQGRNTEAFFGQGTRLTVV.

This clone is a singleton in its sample. The rearrangement uses TRBV27 and TRBJ2-3; 9 bases fit TRBD2. V was pared by 9 bases and J by 2 bases, with 9 bases of the junction left unmatched. Germline CDR1 is MNHEY and CDR2 is SMNVEV (reference sequence). The CDR3 extends over 15 amino acids. The CDR3 nucleotides are TGTGCCAGTCAGGCGGGAGGGCTTTACACAGATACGCAGTATTTT. This sequence encodes CASQAGGLYTDTQYF.

CDR3 protein: CASSQGSRLAPFRFF. The CDR3 DNA sequence: TGTGCCAGCAGCCAAGGATCGAGACTAGCCCCGTTTCGGTTCTTC. The rearrangement links TRBV4-2 to TRBJ2-1; TRBD2 matches 7 bases. V lost 1 base, J lost 15 bases, and 15 bases stayed unmatched. CDR3 size: 15 residues. Germline-derived CDR1 and CDR2 are LGHNA and YNFKEQ.

This clone turned up a few times. The rearrangement links TRBV2 to TRBJ2-2; tentative D call: TRBD2 (5 bases). Per the germline V gene, CDR1 is SNHLY and CDR2 is FYNNEI. The CDR3 sequence is 12 residues long. Trimming left V 10 bases short and J 4 bases short, with 10 bases between. CDR3: CATARGTGELFF. CDR3 coding DNA: TGTGCCACCGCCCGGGGCACCGGGGAGCTGTTTTTT. Drawing the rest from reference TRBV2 and TRBJ2-2, the complete variable domain is EPEVTQTPSHQVTQMGQEVILRCVPISNHLYFYWYRQILGQKVEFLVSFYNNEISEKSEIFDDQFSVERPDGSNFTLKIRSTKLEDSAMYFCATARGTGELFFGEGSRLTVL.

The rearrangement links TRBV5-4 to TRBJ2-4; D gene uncertain. Germline V gene sequence: CDR1 SGHNT, CDR2 YYREEE (reference sequence). This CDR3 spans 14 amino acids. With 0 bases removed from V and 0 bases from J, the gap between germline ends came to 4 bases. This CDR3 is CASSLDLAKNIQYF. In DNA, the CDR3 is TGTGCCAGCAGCTTGGACTTAGCCAAAAACATTCAGTACTTC.

The rearrangement links TRBV10-3 to TRBJ1-2; no reliable D call. Trimming took off 0 bases at V and 4 bases at J, with 15 bases between the two ends. CDR1 and CDR2 from the germline V gene are ENHRY and SYGVKD. The CDR3 sequence is 16 residues long. The CDR3 here is CAISESTTAGGYGYTF. In DNA form, the CDR3 reads TGTGCCATCAGTGAGTCGACGACGGCAGGAGGCTATGGCTACACCTTC.

This chain connects TRBV7-2 to TRBJ2-5, with TRBD2 identical over 8 bases. The germline CDR1 and CDR2 sequences are SGHTA and FQGNSA. Trimming at V came to 3 bases and at J to 5 bases, leaving 11 bases not matched to a gene. This CDR3 spans 16 amino acids. In DNA, the CDR3 is TGTGCCAGCAGCTTTATTGTATCGCGGGGGGCGGAGACCCAGTACTTC. It codes for CASSFIVSRGAETQYF.

The rearrangement uses TRBV18 and TRBJ1-1, with D hard to call. Germline lookup yields CDR1 KGHSH and CDR2 LQKENI. This CDR3 is 13 amino acids long. V was cut by 0 bases and J by 6 bases, with 8 bases left in between. DNA of the CDR3: TGTGCCAGCTCACCACCGATCGGGCCTGAAGCTTTCTTT. Residues: CASSPPIGPEAFF.

V gene TRBV7-2 combines with J gene TRBJ2-1; D call uncertain. Germline assignment: CDR1 SGHTA and CDR2 FQGNSA. V lost 5 bases to trimming and J lost 7 bases, with 9 bases between them. The CDR3 has 12 amino acids. The CDR3 here is CASSRITNEQFF. In nucleotides, the CDR3 is TGTGCCAGCAGCCGAATTACGAATGAGCAGTTCTTC. Together with reference TRBV7-2 and TRBJ2-1, the CDR3 gives the full variable domain: GAGVSQSPSNKVTEKGKDVELRCDPISGHTALYWYRQSLGQGLEFLIYFQGNSAPDKSGLPSDRFSAERTGGSVSTLTIQRTQQEDSAVYLCASSRITNEQFFGPGTRLTVL.

V gene TRBV20-1 combines with J gene TRBJ2-5; D is undetermined. Germline values: CDR1 DFQATT, CDR2 SNEGSKA (reference sequence). The CDR3 contains 10 residues. Trimming removed 2 bases from V and 5 bases from J, with 3 bases in between. CDR3 loop: CSARTETQYF. As DNA, the CDR3 is TGCAGTGCTAGAACGGAGACCCAGTACTTC.

The V and J genes are TRBV11-2 and TRBJ1-4, with 7 bases lining up with TRBD1. The germline V gene has CDR1 SGHAT and CDR2 FQNNGV. There are 15 residues in the CDR3. The J segment lost 5 bases and the V segment lost 3 bases, leaving 6 bases of the junction unmatched. The CDR3 DNA reads TGTGCCAGCAGCTTCACAGGGGCCGGAAATGAAAAACTGTTTTTT. It encodes CASSFTGAGNEKLFF.

The CDR3 bases are TGTGCCAGTTCGCTGGACATCCACACTGAAGCTTTCTTT. Its translation is CASSLDIHTEAFF. The chain couples TRBV19 to TRBJ1-1; TRBD1 is a possible D gene (5 bases). Germline assignment: CDR1 LNHDA and CDR2 SQIVND (reference sequence). V lost 8 bases and J lost 3, with 13 bases in between. The length of the CDR3 is 13 residues.

The CDR3 region has the DNA TGCGCCAGCAGCTTCGGGACAGGGAAAAACATTCAGTACTTC. This codes for CASSFGTGKNIQYF. The V call is TRBV5-1, the J call TRBJ2-4; TRBD1 aligns across 9 bases. V shed 2 bases and J 4 bases; nucleotides not matched to a gene: 1. The CDR3 has 14 residues. From germline, CDR1 is SGHRS and CDR2 YFSETQ.

The chain uses TRBV5-1 and TRBJ2-4; TRBD1 aligns across 9 bases. With V trimmed by 4 bases and J by 1 base, 9 bases remained unmatched. CDR1 and CDR2 (germline): SGHRS, YFSETQ. CDR3 length: 17 amino acids. DNA for the CDR3: TGCGCCAGCAGCGTGACACAGGGGGCAGGGGCCAAAAACATTCAGTACTTC. It codes for CASSVTQGAGAKNIQYF.

V is TRBV30 and J is TRBJ2-6, with D uncertain. The V gene's germline CDR1 is GTSNPN and CDR2 SVGIG (reference sequence). Trimming removed 5 bases at V and 0 bases at J, with 5 bases between. The CDR3 runs to 13 residues. The CDR3 reads CAWYPSGANVLTF. CDR3 in DNA: TGTGCCTGGTACCCCTCTGGGGCCAACGTCCTGACTTTC. Drawing the rest from reference TRBV30 and TRBJ2-6, the complete variable domain is SQTIHQWPATLVQPVGSPLSLECTVEGTSNPNLYWYRQAAGRGLQLLFYSVGIGQISSEVPQNLSASRPQDRQFILSSKKLLLSDSGFYLCAWYPSGANVLTFGAGSRLTVL.

CDR3 in DNA: TGTGCCAGCAGCTTAGAGGGCGGGGTCTACGAGCAGTACGTC. Protein: CASSLEGGVYEQYV. The chain joins TRBV11-2 to TRBJ2-7; D perhaps matches TRBD2 (6 bases). Between the trimmed V and J ends, which lost 0 bases and 3 bases, there was a span of 9 bases. CDR3 length: 14 amino acids. Germline CDR1 reads SGHAT; CDR2 reads FQNNGV.

This sequence joins TRBV25-1 and TRBJ2-2; no firm D call. The V and J ends lost 7 bases and 1 base respectively, with 7 bases between them. CDR3 length: 13 residues. In germline, CDR1 is MGHDK, CDR2 SYGVNS. The CDR3 protein is CASTAGNTGELFF. CDR3 coding DNA: TGTGCCAGCACCGCAGGGAACACCGGGGAGCTGTTTTTT.

The chain couples TRBV2 to TRBJ2-5; TRBD1 matches 7 bases. V trimming: 8 bases; J trimming: 2 bases; junction bases outside the gene matches: 2. The CDR3 runs 12 residues. The V gene's germline CDR1 is SNHLY and CDR2 FYNNEI. The CDR3 sequence: CASLTGQETQYF. DNA of the CDR3: TGTGCCAGCCTGACAGGGCAAGAGACCCAGTACTTC.

V is TRBV7-2 and J is TRBJ2-6; 14 bases agree with TRBD2. This CDR3 has 18 amino acids. The V gene end was trimmed by 5 bases and the J gene end by 4 bases; junction bases not matched to a gene: 7. Germline V gives CDR1 SGHTA, CDR2 FQGNSA. The DNA of the CDR3 is TGTGCCAGCAGCCCCCGACTAGCGGGGGGGTCCGGGGCCAACGTCCTGACTTTC. This sequence encodes CASSPRLAGGSGANVLTF.

This clone appeared a single time. The chain links TRBV5-1 to TRBJ1-2; 7 bases line up with TRBD1. Germline CDR1 is SGHRS and CDR2 is YFSETQ. Germline trimming cut 1 base from V and 0 bases from J; bases unmatched to any gene: 12. The CDR3 loop spans 18 amino acids. CDR3 bases: TGCGCCAGCAGCTTGAGTTGGGTGGGACAGACTGCTAACTATGGCTACACCTTC. Residues: CASSLSWVGQTANYGYTF. Full variable domain (outside the CDR3, taken from reference TRBV5-1 and TRBJ1-2): KAGVTQTPRYLIKTRGQQVTLSCSPISGHRSVSWYQQTPGQGLQFLFEYFSETQRNKGNFPGRFSGRQFSNSRSEMNVSTLELGDSALYLCASSLSWVGQTANYGYTFGSGTRLTVV.

This clone has a handful of counts. The rearrangement links TRBV10-3 to TRBJ1-6; D ambiguous. Germline V gene lookup returns CDR1 ENHRY and CDR2 SYGVKD. The CDR3 is 15 residues long. With 0 bases removed from V and 8 bases from J, the gap between germline ends came to 11 bases. The CDR3 nucleotides read TGTGCCATCAGTGAGTCCTGGGGTCCAGATTCACCCCTCCACTTT. It translates to CAISESWGPDSPLHF.

This chain's CDR3 is CASSPGRGTGELFF. CDR3 in DNA: TGTGCCAGCAGCCCCGGGAGAGGGACCGGGGAGCTGTTTTTT. The chain uses TRBV7-3 and TRBJ2-2, with a possible D match to TRBD2 (6 bases). Germline assignment: CDR1 SGHTA and CDR2 FQGTGA. Trimming took 5 bases from V and 5 from J, leaving 12 bases between them. This CDR3 has 14 residues.

The chain carries TRBV5-1 and TRBJ2-2, with no clear D. CDR1 SGHRS and CDR2 YFSETQ come from the germline V gene. The CDR3 extends over 12 amino acids. V lost 4 bases, J lost 3 bases, and 4 bases lay in between. The CDR3 loop reads CASSRDTGELFF. The CDR3 bases are TGCGCCAGCAGCCGAGACACCGGGGAGCTGTTTTTT.

The chain combines TRBV7-2 with TRBJ1-5; no clear D. This CDR3 comprises 15 residues. V was trimmed by 2 bases and J by 7 bases, leaving 15 bases between them. Per germline, CDR1 SGHTA and CDR2 FQGNSA. CDR3 loop: CASSLMMGSGQPQHF. DNA of the CDR3: TGTGCCAGCAGCTTAATGATGGGGTCAGGCCAGCCCCAGCATTTT.